The 11 T cell receptor beta chains in this list originate from one sample, sequenced in a study of preoperative IRX-2 immunotherapy in early breast cancer. The table came from immunoSEQ multiplex PCR; TCRdb's copy has only in-frame clones and leaves some out. The table includes 30,000 to 45,000 clones, roughly four fifths detected once. Treatment defined: preoperative locoregional IRX-2 cytokine immunotherapy. The material was lymph node tissue, obtained after IRX-2 immunotherapy. Receptors originate from a human donor with breast cancer.

J is TRBJ1-6 and V is TRBV11-3; D remains ambiguous. Germline CDR1 is SGHNT and CDR2 is YENEEA. Trimming cost V 3 bases and J 0 bases, with 15 bases left between them. This CDR3 comprises 18 residues. DNA for the CDR3: TGTGCCAGCAGCTTCAGATCTGGATGGGGCTCCTATAATTCACCCCTCCACTTT. It codes for CASSFRSGWGSYNSPLHF.

This chain uses TRBV29-1 with TRBJ1-1; perhaps TRBD1 as D (5 bases). CDR1 is SQVTM, CDR2 ANQGSEA, per germline. Trimming shortened V by 6 bases and J by 4 bases, and 12 bases separated the two germline ends. The CDR3 spans 12 residues. The CDR3 coding sequence is TGCAGCGTCTCAGGGTGGGGCACTGAAGCTTTCTTT. Amino acid sequence: CSVSGWGTEAFF.

The CDR3 nucleotides are TGCGCCAGCAGCTCTAGCGGGGGAGACACAGATACGCAGTATTTT. Residues: CASSSSGGDTDTQYF. The chain couples TRBV5-1 to TRBJ2-3; the match to TRBD2 covers 10 bases. The length of the CDR3 is 15 residues. Germline V gene data show CDR1 as SGHRS and CDR2 as YFSETQ. V dropped 3 bases and J dropped 2; count of bases not matched to a gene: 3. Together with reference TRBV5-1 and TRBJ2-3, the CDR3 gives the full variable domain: KAGVTQTPRYLIKTRGQQVTLSCSPISGHRSVSWYQQTPGQGLQFLFEYFSETQRNKGNFPGRFSGRQFSNSRSEMNVSTLELGDSALYLCASSSSGGDTDTQYFGPGTRLTVL.

The gene calls are TRBV15 and TRBJ2-7; D remains unclear. The CDR3 length is 14 residues. Trimming cost V 0 bases and J 0 bases, with 6 bases left between them. CDR1 LNHNV and CDR2 YYDKDF come from the germline V gene (reference sequence). CDR3 nucleotide sequence: TGTGCCACCAGCAGAGAAAGGCGCTCCTACGAGCAGTACTTC. Its protein is CATSRERRSYEQYF. The full variable domain, with the rest looked up from reference TRBV15 and TRBJ2-7, is DAMVIQNPRYQVTQFGKPVTLSCSQTLNHNVMYWYQQKSSQAPKLLFHYYDKDFNNEADTPDNFQSRRPNTSFCFLDIRSPGLGDTAMYLCATSRERRSYEQYFGPGTRLTVT.

A remark on this clone: The junction departs from the called germline gene at one end, perhaps through a read error. The chain combines TRBV6-8 with TRBJ2-1, with 11 bases fitting TRBD2. CDR1 is MNHGY, CDR2 SAAAGT, per germline. CDR3 size: 17 residues. This CDR3 is CAISSSGTSGAYNEQFF. CDR3 coding DNA: TGTGCCATCAGTTCCTCCGGGACTAGCGGAGCCTACAATGAGCAGTTCTTC.

This sequence joins TRBV18 and TRBJ2-3; the D gene is possibly TRBD1 (5 bases). Between the trimmed V and J ends, which lost 5 bases and 3 bases, there was a span of 18 bases. This CDR3 contains 16 residues. Per the germline V gene, CDR1 is KGHSH and CDR2 is LQKENI. CDR3 in DNA: TGTGCCAGCTCAAATGGGGCCAGTCGCTTGACAGATACGCAGTATTTT. Its translation is CASSNGASRLTDTQYF. Looking up the rest from reference TRBV18 and TRBJ2-3 gives the full variable domain: NAGVMQNPRHLVRRRGQEARLRCSPMKGHSHVYWYRQLPEEGLKFMVYLQKENIIDESGMPKERFSAEFPKEGPSILRIQQVVRGDSAAYFCASSNGASRLTDTQYFGPGTRLTVL.

This chain uses TRBV28 with TRBJ1-5; a weak D match, TRBD1 (6 bases). V was shortened by 5 bases and J by 4 bases, with 9 bases between the two germline ends. This CDR3 is built from 13 residues. The germline gives CDR1 MDHEN, CDR2 SYDVKM. The CDR3 protein is CASSPGTNQPQHF. The CDR3 DNA is TGTGCCAGCAGTCCAGGGACAAATCAGCCCCAGCATTTT.

V usage is TRBV11-3 and J usage is TRBJ2-1; 12 bases fit TRBD2. The CDR3 has 17 amino acids. Germline assignment: CDR1 SGHNT and CDR2 YENEEA. With V trimmed by 3 bases and J by 3 bases, 6 bases remained unmatched. The CDR3 sequence: CASSLKTSGGLYNEQFF. CDR3 bases: TGTGCCAGCAGCTTGAAGACTAGCGGGGGACTCTACAATGAGCAGTTCTTC.

V is TRBV11-3 and J is TRBJ2-7, with 7 bases matching TRBD2. The J segment lost 2 bases and the V segment lost 4 bases, leaving 5 bases of the junction unmatched. Germline V gene lookup returns CDR1 SGHNT and CDR2 YENEEA. This CDR3 has 14 amino acids. The CDR3 DNA reads TGTGCCAGCAGCTCCCGGGGGGATCCCTACGAGCAGTACTTC. It yields the protein CASSSRGDPYEQYF. Together with reference TRBV11-3 and TRBJ2-7, the CDR3 gives the full variable domain: EAGVVQSPRYKIIEKKQPVAFWCNPISGHNTLYWYLQNLGQGPELLIRYENEEAVDDSQLPKDRFSAERLKGVDSTLKIQPAELGDSAVYLCASSSRGDPYEQYFGPGTRLTVT.

V and J are TRBV12-5 and TRBJ2-2; 8 bases fit TRBD1. This CDR3 is built from 14 residues. The germline V gene encodes CDR1 LGHNT and CDR2 FRNRAP. This CDR3 is CASIFRQGPGELFF. CDR3 in DNA: TGTGCCAGCATCTTTAGACAGGGGCCCGGGGAGCTGTTTTTT.

In regard to this clone: The junction differs from germline at one of its ends, possibly a read error. This chain uses TRBV27 with TRBJ1-5; D not resolved. CDR1 is MNHEY and CDR2 is SMNVEV in the germline V gene (reference sequence). The CDR3 has 16 amino acids. Here the CDR3 reads CATSDPSGDSNQPQHF. The CDR3 region has the DNA TGTGCCACCAGTGATCCATCTGGGGATAGCAATCAGCCCCAGCATTTT.